These 20 T cell receptor beta chains originate from one sample sequenced in a study of naive and memory T cell subsets. Both TRBC1 and TRBC2 were covered by a beta constant-region primer of two equimolar oligonucleotides. Four rounds of PCR amplified the ligated cDNA using nested alpha and beta constant-region primers plus SP2. TCRdb recomputed calls from the UMI-ligation and nested PCR reads with MiXCR, one row per CDR3 protein. The profile shows about 120,000 distinct CDR3 sequences, about 36% of them singletons. The sequencing sample was made of central memory CD4+ T cells from blood. Receptors originate from a human donor in good health.

DNA of the CDR3: TGTGCCAGCAGCTTAGAGGGGGGACCGCGGAATGAGCAGTTCTTC. As protein: CASSLEGGPRNEQFF. This rearrangement joins TRBV7-2 to TRBJ2-1, with D perhaps matching TRBD1 or TRBD2 (6 bases each). With 1 base removed from V and 7 bases from J, the gap between germline ends came to 14 bases. CDR1 is SGHTA and CDR2 is FQGNSA in the germline V gene. The CDR3 covers 15 residues.

This chain links TRBV28 with TRBJ1-6, with D unresolved. Trimming pared 10 bases from V and 13 bases from J, leaving 14 bases between. CDR3 size: 11 residues. Germline V gene lookup returns CDR1 MDHEN and CDR2 SYDVKM. The CDR3 sequence: CATNALGPLHF. The CDR3 nucleotides read TGTGCCACCAACGCTCTGGGGCCCCTCCACTTT.

This clonotype has just a few counts. The chain links TRBV3-1 to TRBJ2-2; 7 bases line up with TRBD2. Trimming at V came to 0 bases and at J to 6 bases, leaving 10 bases not matched to a gene. The V gene's germline CDR1 is LGHDT and CDR2 YNNKEL (reference sequence). CDR3 length equals 17 residues. As DNA, the CDR3 is TGTGCCAGCAGCCAAGACTGGGGTAGCGGGTCCCCCGGGGAGCTGTTTTTT. This translates into CASSQDWGSGSPGELFF.

The table lists this clonotype with a few counts. The chain is built from TRBV5-5 and TRBJ1-2; TRBD1 might be the D (5 bases). The germline V gene encodes CDR1 SGHKS and CDR2 YYEKEE (reference sequence). Between the trimmed V and J ends, which lost 4 bases and 4 bases, there was a span of 26 bases. The CDR3 covers 18 residues. Here the CDR3 DNA reads TGTGCCAGCAGCGAAAACACAGTTCGGGACGTAAGGCGCTATGGCTACACCTTC. This gives the protein CASSENTVRDVRRYGYTF.

V is TRBV20-1 and J is TRBJ1-1; D remains ambiguous. The germline V gene has CDR1 DFQATT and CDR2 SNEGSKA (reference sequence). The CDR3 consists of 12 residues. Trimming left V 4 bases short and J 6 bases short, with 12 bases between. As DNA, the CDR3 is TGCAGTGCTATACCTGGGTTCGCTGAAGCTTTCTTT. Its protein is CSAIPGFAEAFF.

This clonotype was seen more than once but under ten times. This chain links TRBV9 with TRBJ1-6, with D perhaps TRBD1 (5 bases). Trimming removed 4 bases at V and 4 bases at J, with 12 bases between. Germline V lookup: CDR1 SGDLS, CDR2 YYNGEE. This CDR3 has 15 residues. The CDR3 DNA sequence: TGTGCCAGCAGCAGAGGGGCTCGGTATAATTCACCCCTCCACTTT. Its protein is CASSRGARYNSPLHF.

V usage is TRBV6-2 or TRBV6-3 and J usage is TRBJ1-5; 10 bases fit TRBD1. The V and J ends lost 0 bases and 0 bases, in that order; junction bases with no gene match: 5. The CDR3 extends over 18 amino acids. Germline CDR1 and CDR2: MNHEY and SVGEGT. The CDR3 loop is CASSYSRDRGYSNQPQHF. DNA of the CDR3: TGTGCCAGCAGTTACTCTCGGGACAGGGGATATAGCAATCAGCCCCAGCATTTT.

The sample holds a few counts of this clonotype. This chain uses TRBV20-1 with TRBJ2-4, with TRBD1 matching 9 bases. CDR3 length: 13 residues. The germline CDR1 and CDR2 sequences are DFQATT and SNEGSKA (reference sequence). The ends lost 3 bases at V and 5 bases at J; junction bases unmatched: 2. The chain's CDR3 is CSARGQGENIQYF. The CDR3 DNA sequence: TGCAGTGCTAGGGGACAGGGAGAAAACATTCAGTACTTC.

This clonotype has ten or more counts. V is TRBV6-1 and J is TRBJ2-1; TRBD1 matches 8 bases. The CDR3 runs 15 residues. CDR1 is MNHNS and CDR2 is SASEGT in the germline V gene. With V trimmed by 4 bases and J by 6 bases, 8 bases remained unmatched. The CDR3 sequence is CASSGRDRLRNEQFF. The CDR3 DNA reads as TGTGCCAGCAGTGGCCGGGACAGGCTACGCAATGAGCAGTTCTTC.

The V call is TRBV27, the J call TRBJ1-5; 8 positions agree with TRBD1. Trimming removed 5 bases from V and 0 bases from J; junction bases left unmatched: 3. The CDR3 is 15 residues long. CDR1 is MNHEY and CDR2 is SMNVEV in the germline V gene (reference sequence). CDR3 protein: CASSLRGLSNQPQHF. The CDR3 DNA reads TGTGCCAGCAGTCTCAGGGGGCTTAGCAATCAGCCCCAGCATTTT.

This clonotype was detected ten times or more. CDR3 in amino acids: CSAAGLEWKRAGETQYF. The CDR3 nucleotides read TGCAGTGCTGCAGGGTTAGAATGGAAGCGGGCAGGAGAGACCCAGTACTTC. The genes are TRBV20-1 and TRBJ2-5; perhaps TRBD2 as D (6 bases). Trimming took 5 bases from V and 4 from J, leaving 26 bases between them. The V gene's germline CDR1 is DFQATT and CDR2 SNEGSKA (reference sequence). This CDR3 has 17 residues.

This rearrangement joins TRBV28 to TRBJ2-3; D possibly corresponds to TRBD1 (8 bases). The CDR3 totals 13 residues. CDR1 and CDR2 from the germline V gene are MDHEN and SYDVKM. V lost 11 bases and J lost 6, with 18 bases in between. The CDR3 loop reads CAAGGTGFDTQYF. The CDR3 DNA is TGTGCCGCCGGGGGGACAGGATTCGATACGCAGTATTTT.

This clonotype was counted only a few times. This rearrangement joins TRBV7-9 to TRBJ2-1; D might be TRBD2 (5 bases). V was pared by 3 bases and J by 2 bases, with 14 bases between. Germline CDR1 SEHNR, CDR2 FQNEAQ (reference sequence). The CDR3 runs 16 residues. The CDR3 sequence is CASSLLSGVPYNEQFF. Written as DNA, the CDR3 is TGTGCCAGCAGCTTGTTATCCGGGGTTCCCTACAATGAGCAGTTCTTC.

A few counts support this clonotype. This chain connects TRBV12-3 or TRBV12-4 to TRBJ1-5; D call uncertain. The length of the CDR3 is 13 residues. V lost 5 bases, J lost 10 bases, and 15 bases lay in between. The CDR3 sequence is CASSPGDGRPQHF. CDR3 DNA: TGTGCCAGCAGTCCGGGCGATGGTAGACCCCAGCATTTT.

This sequence joins TRBV28 and TRBJ2-5; TRBD1 or TRBD2 may be the D gene (5 bases each). The germline V and J ends were trimmed by 5 bases and 5 bases, with 21 bases remaining between them. Germline-derived CDR1 and CDR2 are MDHEN and SYDVKM. The CDR3 has 16 residues. The CDR3 bases are TGTGCCAGCAGTACGGGGCTTTCGAGTAGTAGGGAGACCCAGTACTTC. Protein: CASSTGLSSSRETQYF.

The CDR3 region has the DNA TGTGCCAGCAGTTTAAGGGCTTACACACCGGAGTACTTC. It is translated as CASSLRAYTPEYF. The chain employs TRBV28 and TRBJ2-7; D unclear. The CDR3 totals 13 residues. Germline values: CDR1 MDHEN, CDR2 SYDVKM. Trimming stripped 2 bases from V and 11 bases from J, with 16 bases between. Drawing the rest from reference TRBV28 and TRBJ2-7, the complete variable domain is DVKVTQSSRYLVKRTGEKVFLECVQDMDHENMFWYRQDPGLGLRLIYFSYDVKMKEKGDIPEGYSVSREKKERFSLILESASTNQTSMYLCASSLRAYTPEYFGPGTRLTVT.

This clonotype came up many times. CDR3 residues: CAISDPDSNLYNEQFF. In nucleotides, the CDR3 is TGTGCCATCAGTGACCCAGACTCGAACCTCTACAATGAGCAGTTCTTC. The rearrangement joins TRBV10-3 to TRBJ2-1; no definite D call. CDR1 ENHRY and CDR2 SYGVKD come from the germline V gene. This CDR3 is built from 16 residues. Trimming pared 3 bases from V and 3 bases from J, leaving 15 bases between.

The V and J genes are TRBV5-1 and TRBJ2-3; 7 nucleotides match TRBD2. Germline trimming cut 4 bases from V and 2 bases from J; bases unmatched to any gene: 7. Germline-derived CDR1 and CDR2 are SGHRS and YFSETQ. This CDR3 has 15 amino acids. CDR3: CASSKRDGYTDTQYF. The CDR3 nucleotides are TGCGCCAGCAGCAAGCGGGACGGATACACAGATACGCAGTATTTT.

The chain uses TRBV7-2 and TRBJ2-7; the D gene is possibly TRBD1 (6 bases). V was trimmed by 5 bases and J by 0 bases, leaving 14 bases between them. The CDR3 covers 15 residues. CDR1 and CDR2 from the germline V gene are SGHTA and FQGNSA. As DNA, the CDR3 is TGTGCCAGCAGCATAACAGGGAGTAGCTCCTACGAGCAGTACTTC. It encodes CASSITGSSSYEQYF.

This sequence joins TRBV10-3 and TRBJ2-6; D gene ambiguous. V was trimmed by 0 bases and J by 4 bases, leaving 7 bases between them. Germline lookup yields CDR1 ENHRY and CDR2 SYGVKD. This CDR3 is built from 15 residues. CDR3 sequence reads: CAISESTSGANVLTF. As DNA, the CDR3 is TGTGCCATCAGTGAGTCGACCTCCGGGGCCAACGTCCTGACTTTC.